The 20 T cell receptor beta chains reported below all come from one sample, sequenced in a study of blood T cell repertoires in COVID-19. Method: immunoSEQ multiplex PCR; TCRdb's copy keeps in-frame clones and lacks some. The table shows tens of thousands of clones, with about 85% occurring only once. Material: peripheral blood. The source of these receptors is a human donor with acute or convalescent COVID-19. The donor label of this sample is uncertain.

V gene TRBV5-6 combines with J gene TRBJ1-2; 7 nucleotides agree with TRBD1. V was clipped by 4 bases and J by 1 base; unmatched bases: 16. The CDR3 contains 18 residues. Germline values: CDR1 SGHDT, CDR2 YYEEEE. The DNA for the CDR3 is TGTGCCAGCAGCCAAGTCCGGGACAGCCTACAGCTTAACTATGGCTACACCTTC. This codes for CASSQVRDSLQLNYGYTF.

CDR3 coding DNA: TGTGCCAGCAGTTTAAGGGGCGAAAAACTGTTTTTT. Protein: CASSLRGEKLFF. The gene calls are TRBV12-3 or TRBV12-4 and TRBJ1-4; possible D gene TRBD1, 5 bases. Deletions cut 2 bases from V and 8 bases from J, with 6 bases between. The CDR3 has 12 residues.

The chain uses TRBV6-5 and TRBJ2-1; 16 bases fit TRBD2. The germline V gene encodes CDR1 MNHEY and CDR2 SVGAGI. The junction had 5 bases not matched to a gene; V was cut back by 8 bases and J by 10 bases. This CDR3 contains 14 residues. CDR3: CASSGTSGRGEQFF. DNA for the CDR3: TGTGCCAGCTCAGGGACTAGCGGGAGGGGGGAGCAGTTCTTC.

This chain links TRBV3-1 (or the pseudogene TRBV3-2) with TRBJ1-2; weak D call: TRBD1 (6 bases). Germline V gives CDR1 LGHDT, CDR2 YNNKEL (reference sequence). The V end lost 8 bases, the J end lost 5 bases, and 21 bases lay between the germline ends. The CDR3 is 15 amino acids. The CDR3 DNA sequence: TGTGCCAGCCAATTTGGTGGGGGGGCAAAGTATGGCTACACCTTC. This gives the protein CASQFGGGAKYGYTF.

This clone was seen a handful of times. The CDR3 here is CASSHGLADYNEQFF. CDR3 coding DNA: TGTGCCAGCAGTCACGGACTAGCTGATTACAATGAGCAGTTCTTC. The chain recombines TRBV11-3 with TRBJ2-1; TRBD2 aligns across 8 bases. The CDR3 is 15 amino acids. The trim removed 6 bases at V and 4 bases at J, leaving 8 bases unmatched. Germline V gives CDR1 SGHNT, CDR2 YENEEA.

The chain recombines TRBV28 with TRBJ2-7, with TRBD1 matching 9 bases. Trimming removed 5 bases from V and 5 bases from J; junction bases left unmatched: 13. The CDR3 loop spans 16 amino acids. The germline gives CDR1 MDHEN, CDR2 SYDVKM. Here the CDR3 DNA reads TGTGCCAGCAGTACGACAGGGGGTGGGGTCAACAACGAGCAGTACGTC. Translating it yields CASSTTGGGVNNEQYV.

The rearrangement links TRBV9 to TRBJ2-3, with 10 bases that match TRBD1. Germline CDR1 reads SGDLS; CDR2 reads YYNGEE. With V trimmed by 7 bases and J by 8 bases, 7 bases remained unmatched. CDR3 length: 13 residues. CDR3 bases: TGTGCCAGCGGACCGGGACAGGGGTCTACGCAGTATTTT. It codes for CASGPGQGSTQYF.

This clone was seen just once. The chain uses TRBV29-1 and TRBJ2-4; the D gene is possibly TRBD1 (6 bases). Germline V gene sequence: CDR1 SQVTM, CDR2 ANQGSEA. V lost 7 bases and J lost 0, with 10 bases in between. This CDR3 is 13 amino acids long. The CDR3 bases are TGCAGCGCCCTGACAGGAGCCAAAAACATTCAGTACTTC. This codes for CSALTGAKNIQYF.

This chain joins TRBV7-2 and TRBJ2-3; D unresolved. CDR1 is SGHTA and CDR2 is FQGNSA in the germline V gene. V shed 4 bases and J shed 3 bases, with 11 bases lying between them. The CDR3 length is 14 residues. The CDR3 here is CASSSPVGTDTQYF. The DNA of the CDR3 is TGTGCCAGCAGCTCGCCAGTCGGGACAGATACGCAGTATTTT.

V is TRBV27 and J is TRBJ2-1; 9 nucleotides line up with TRBD2. Germline lookup yields CDR1 MNHEY and CDR2 SMNVEV (reference sequence). V shed 3 bases and J 0 bases; nucleotides not matched to a gene: 6. The CDR3 has 17 amino acids. CDR3 nucleotide sequence: TGTGCCAGCAGTTTCCTAGCGGGACAGAGCTCCTACAATGAGCAGTTCTTC. Translation: CASSFLAGQSSYNEQFF.

The chain recombines TRBV2 with TRBJ1-5; a weak D match, TRBD1 (5 bases). This CDR3 is built from 15 residues. Looked up from germline, CDR1 is SNHLY and CDR2 is FYNNEI. Deletions cut 5 bases from V and 1 base from J, with 12 bases between. The CDR3, as DNA: TGTGCCAGCAGTAAAACATGGGGCAGCAATCAGCCCCAGCATTTT. The encoded protein is CASSKTWGSNQPQHF.

V usage is TRBV13 and J usage is TRBJ2-1; weak D call: TRBD2 (5 bases). Germline loops: CDR1 PRHDT, CDR2 FYEKMQ (reference sequence). The CDR3 is made up of 13 amino acids. V gave up 3 bases and J gave up 10 bases, with 13 bases separating them. CDR3 DNA: TGTGCCAGCAGCTTCGATTTGAGCGGCGAGCAGTTCTTC. Translated: CASSFDLSGEQFF.

The chain links TRBV7-3 to TRBJ1-1; the D gene is possibly TRBD1 (5 bases). CDR1 and CDR2 from the germline V gene are SGHTA and FQGTGA. The CDR3 is made up of 14 amino acids. Trimming cost V 3 bases and J 5 bases, with 13 bases left between them. Here the CDR3 DNA reads TGTGCCAGCAGCTTTTATGCCTCAGGGACTGAAGCTTTCTTT. Protein sequence: CASSFYASGTEAFF.

The genes are TRBV27 and TRBJ2-1; TRBD2 agrees at 9 bases. The V segment lost 5 bases and the J segment 4 bases; nucleotides outside the gene matches: 9. The CDR3 covers 16 residues. The germline V gene encodes CDR1 MNHEY and CDR2 SMNVEV (reference sequence). CDR3 DNA: TGTGCCAGCAGTCCCCCCCCTAGCGGGGTTTACAATGAGCAGTTCTTC. It yields the protein CASSPPPSGVYNEQFF.

The J gene is TRBJ2-1, the V gene TRBV27, with 9 bases fitting TRBD1. CDR3 length equals 15 residues. With 6 bases clipped from V and 4 bases from J, the junction kept 7 bases outside the gene matches. CDR1 is MNHEY and CDR2 is SMNVEV in the germline V gene (reference sequence). The CDR3 nucleotides are TGTGCCAGCAGAAAGGGACAGGGAAATTACAATGAGCAGTTCTTC. This sequence encodes CASRKGQGNYNEQFF.

The chain recombines TRBV19 with TRBJ2-2, with a weak D call TRBD1 (5 bases). Per germline, CDR1 LNHDA and CDR2 SQIVND (reference sequence). The V gene lost 5 bases and the J gene lost 5 bases, with 18 bases spanning the gap. CDR3 length equals 16 residues. The CDR3 sequence: CASSSGRAFRTGELFF. The CDR3 nucleotides are TGTGCCAGTAGTTCCGGCAGGGCGTTTAGAACCGGGGAGCTGTTTTTT.

CDR3 nucleotide sequence: TGTGCCAGCGGGGGGACTAGCGGGAGTGCAGATACGCAGTATTTT. Protein: CASGGTSGSADTQYF. This chain connects TRBV2 to TRBJ2-3; 14 bases are shared with TRBD2. Germline trimming cut 8 bases from V and 4 bases from J; bases unmatched to any gene: 5. Germline V CDR1 and CDR2: SNHLY, FYNNEI. There are 15 residues in the CDR3.

V and J are TRBV29-1 and TRBJ2-7, with a weak D call TRBD2 (5 bases). This CDR3 is built from 13 residues. The V gene's germline CDR1 is SQVTM and CDR2 ANQGSEA. V was pared by 4 bases and J by 2 bases, with 12 bases between. In DNA form, the CDR3 reads TGCAGCGTTGCCCGTTCGGAGGCCTACGAGCAGTACTTC. This encodes CSVARSEAYEQYF.

The chain combines TRBV27 with TRBJ2-6; D is unresolved. Trimming cost V 10 bases and J 0 bases, with 7 bases left between them. The CDR3 consists of 13 residues. Germline assignment: CDR1 MNHEY and CDR2 SMNVEV (reference sequence). This CDR3 is CATRSSGANVLTF. In nucleotides, the CDR3 is TGTGCCACTAGGAGCTCTGGGGCCAACGTCCTGACTTTC.

In regard to this clone: Other DNA sequences from this sample encode an identical CDR3 as well. The chain combines TRBV5-1 with TRBJ2-7, with D possibly matching TRBD1 (5 bases). Germline CDR1 SGHRS, CDR2 YFSETQ. The V end was cut by 0 bases, the J end by 0 bases, with 13 bases between. The CDR3 is 16 residues long. The CDR3 sequence: CASSLAPTESSYEQYF. The CDR3 DNA is TGCGCCAGCAGCTTGGCCCCGACAGAGAGCTCCTACGAGCAGTACTTC.